This T cell receptor (beta chain) comes out of a study of T cells in Graves' hyperthyroidism and ophthalmopathy. Points from the study as a whole: Ophthalmopathy was predicted by the model a median of roughly 6 months ahead of onset.

The CDR3 regions of TCR beta were amplified from RNA transcripts. First-round RT-PCR targeting the TCR CDR3 was performed with the HTBI primer set. MiXCR was run by TCRdb on the multiplex PCR reads, yielding one entry per CDR3 protein. Of hundreds of thousands of distinct CDR3 sequences in the sample, around 20% were seen once. The CDR3 totals 14 residues. CDR1 MNHEY and CDR2 SMNVEV come from the germline V gene (reference sequence). The V end lost 0 bases, the J end lost 1 base, and 6 bases lay between the germline ends. These patients, aged 18 to 65, had recently diagnosed hyperthyroidism lasting under 2 months. Diagnosis relied on clinical symptoms, serum thyroxine and TRAb, thyroid ultrasound and orbital computed tomography. With regard to this clonotype: Its antigen is currently unknown. It may be a read error: a sequence one base away is much more abundant.

The sequence derives from a woman between 45 and 65 years old with Graves' hyperthyroidism that later progressed to Graves' ophthalmopathy. The chain has TRBV27 and TRBJ1-1; D gene ambiguous. Sequenced material: blood. The CDR3, as DNA: TGTGCCAGCAGTTTATCGTTTGCGAACACTGAAGCTTTCTTT. Its protein product is CASSLSFANTEAFF.